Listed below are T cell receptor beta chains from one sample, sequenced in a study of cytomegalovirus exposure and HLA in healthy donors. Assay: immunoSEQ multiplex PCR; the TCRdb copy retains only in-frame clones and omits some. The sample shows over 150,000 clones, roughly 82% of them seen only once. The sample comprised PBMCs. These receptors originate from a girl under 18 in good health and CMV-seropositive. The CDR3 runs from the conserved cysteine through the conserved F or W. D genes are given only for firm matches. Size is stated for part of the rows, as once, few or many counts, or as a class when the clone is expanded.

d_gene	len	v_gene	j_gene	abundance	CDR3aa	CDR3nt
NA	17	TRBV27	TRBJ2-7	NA	CASRLTGTPTRSHEQYF	TGTGCCAGCAGACTAACAGGGACGCCCACCCGGTCCCACGAGCAGTACTTC
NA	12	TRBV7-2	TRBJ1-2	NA	CASSLDSYGYTF	TGTGCCAGCAGCCTAGACAGCTATGGCTACACCTTC
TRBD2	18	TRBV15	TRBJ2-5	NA	CATSAGRASGGAQETQYF	TGTGCCACCAGCGCTGGGAGGGCTAGCGGGGGAGCTCAAGAGACCCAGTACTTC
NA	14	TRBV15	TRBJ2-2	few	CATSTLLEGGELFF	TGTGCCACCAGCACTCTCCTGGAGGGGGGGGAGCTGTTTTTT
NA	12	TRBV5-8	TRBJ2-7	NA	CASSPRGYEQYF	TGTGCCAGCAGCCCCAGAGGGTACGAGCAGTACTTC
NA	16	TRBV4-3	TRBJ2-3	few	CASSQDLGRGTDTQYF	TGCGCCAGCAGCCAAGATTTGGGCAGGGGCACAGATACGCAGTATTTT
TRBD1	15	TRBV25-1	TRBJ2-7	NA	CASGLGQLSSYEQYF	TGTGCCAGCGGATTGGGACAGCTCAGCTCCTACGAGCAGTACTTC
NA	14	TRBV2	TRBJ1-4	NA	CASTYYTANEKLFF	TGTGCCAGCACGTACTACACCGCGAATGAAAAACTGTTTTTT
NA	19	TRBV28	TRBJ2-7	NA	CASSLWGGGTARPVGEQYF	TGTGCCAGCAGTTTATGGGGTGGAGGGACAGCTCGGCCAGTAGGCGAGCAGTACTTC
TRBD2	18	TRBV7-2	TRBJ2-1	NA	CATILGPRREGAYNEQFF	TGTGCCACCATTTTGGGTCCCAGGCGGGAGGGCGCATACAATGAGCAGTTCTTC
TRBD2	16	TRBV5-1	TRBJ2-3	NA	CASSYTSGGAADTQYF	TGCGCCAGCAGTTATACTAGCGGGGGGGCCGCAGATACGCAGTATTTT
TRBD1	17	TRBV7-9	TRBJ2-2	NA	CASSVSKGAVNTGELFF	TGTGCCAGCAGCGTAAGCAAGGGGGCGGTGAACACCGGGGAGCTGTTTTTT
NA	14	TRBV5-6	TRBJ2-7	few	CASSLWASIYEQYF	TGTGCCAGCAGCTTATGGGCCAGCATCTACGAGCAGTACTTC
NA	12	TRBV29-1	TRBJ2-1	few	CSVEGIYNEQFF	TGCAGCGTTGAGGGCATCTACAATGAGCAGTTCTTC
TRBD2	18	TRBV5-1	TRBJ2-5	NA	CASSVGLAGEAVGETQYF	TGCGCCAGCAGCGTCGGACTAGCGGGAGAAGCTGTCGGGGAGACCCAGTACTTC
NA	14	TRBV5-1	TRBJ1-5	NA	CASSLEGRGQPQHF	TGCGCCAGCAGCTTGGAGGGCAGGGGTCAGCCCCAGCATTTT
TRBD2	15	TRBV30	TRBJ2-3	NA	CAWSVPAGATDTQYF	TGTGCCTGGAGTGTCCCAGCGGGGGCCACAGATACGCAGTATTTT
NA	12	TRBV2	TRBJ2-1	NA	CASSESVDEQFF	TGTGCCAGCAGTGAATCGGTGGATGAGCAGTTCTTC
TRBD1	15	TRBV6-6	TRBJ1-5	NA	CASSQDRGTYQPQHF	TGTGCCAGCAGTCAAGACAGGGGAACTTATCAGCCCCAGCATTTT
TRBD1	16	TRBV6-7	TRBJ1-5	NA	CASSLDRGTYNQPQHF	TGTGCCAGCAGTCTTGACAGGGGCACTTACAATCAGCCCCAGCATTTT
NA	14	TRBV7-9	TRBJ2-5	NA	CASSGQGGGETQYF	TGTGCCAGCAGCGGACAGGGAGGGGGAGAGACCCAGTACTTC
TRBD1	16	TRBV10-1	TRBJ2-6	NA	CATPGQGLTGANVLTF	TGCGCCACTCCGGGACAGGGGTTAACTGGGGCCAACGTCCTGACTTTC
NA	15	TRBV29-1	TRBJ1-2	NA	CSVEDLEVNGGGYTF	TGCAGCGTTGAAGATTTAGAAGTTAACGGGGGTGGCTACACCTTC
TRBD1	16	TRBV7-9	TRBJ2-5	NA	CSSSSQGPPLTETQYF	TGTTCCAGCAGCTCACAGGGGCCTCCTTTAACGGAGACCCAGTACTTC
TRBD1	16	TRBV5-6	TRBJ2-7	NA	CASSIQGALLFDEQYF	TGTGCCAGCAGCATACAGGGGGCGCTTTTATTCGACGAGCAGTACTTC
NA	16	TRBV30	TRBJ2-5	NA	CAWTLGEGRGQETQYF	TGTGCCTGGACTTTGGGTGAAGGGAGAGGCCAAGAGACCCAGTACTTC
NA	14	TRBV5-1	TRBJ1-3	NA	CASSMGGSGNTIYF	TGCGCCAGCAGTATGGGCGGGAGTGGAAACACCATATATTTT
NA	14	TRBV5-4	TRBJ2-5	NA	CASSLGGPGETQYF	TGTGCCAGCAGCTTGGGCGGGCCGGGAGAGACCCAGTACTTC
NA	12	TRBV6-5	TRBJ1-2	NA	CASRAADYGYTF	TGTGCCAGCAGAGCCGCGGACTATGGCTACACCTTC
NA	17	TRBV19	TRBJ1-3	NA	CASSLHDSEFSGNTIYF	TGTGCCAGTAGTCTTCACGACAGCGAATTCTCTGGAAACACCATATATTTT
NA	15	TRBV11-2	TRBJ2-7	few	CASSLDLTVSYEQYF	TGTGCCAGCAGCTTAGACCTGACAGTCTCCTACGAGCAGTACTTC
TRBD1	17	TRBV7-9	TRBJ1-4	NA	CASSRRDRDETNEKLFF	TGTGCCAGCAGCCGAAGGGACAGGGACGAGACTAATGAAAAACTGTTTTTT
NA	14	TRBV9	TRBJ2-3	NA	CASSKGGGTDTQYF	TGTGCCAGCAGCAAGGGAGGTGGAACAGATACGCAGTATTTT
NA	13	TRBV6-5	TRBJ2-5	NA	CASSTYRQETQYF	TGTGCCAGCAGTACCTACCGGCAAGAGACCCAGTACTTC
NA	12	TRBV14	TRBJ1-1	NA	CASSQGRAEAFF	TGTGCCAGCAGCCAAGGGAGGGCTGAAGCTTTCTTT
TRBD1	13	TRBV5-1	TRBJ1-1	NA	CASRQGANTEAFF	TGCGCCAGCAGACAGGGGGCAAACACTGAAGCTTTCTTT
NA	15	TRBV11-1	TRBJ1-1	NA	CASSPWASENTEAFF	TGTGCCAGCAGCCCCTGGGCCTCGGAGAACACTGAAGCTTTCTTT
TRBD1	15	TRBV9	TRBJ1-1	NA	CASSVDEGTGKNAFF	TGTGCCAGCAGCGTAGATGAAGGGACAGGGAAAAATGCTTTCTTT
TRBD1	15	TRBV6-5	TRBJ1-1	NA	CASSRQGAVNTEAFF	TGTGCCAGCAGCAGACAGGGGGCGGTGAACACTGAAGCTTTCTTT
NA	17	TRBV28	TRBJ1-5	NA	CASKRSGDNGFHQPQHF	TGTGCCAGCAAACGGTCCGGGGACAATGGTTTCCATCAGCCCCAGCATTTT
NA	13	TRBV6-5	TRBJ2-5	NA	CASSLDRGETQYF	TGTGCCAGCAGTCTGGACAGAGGGGAGACCCAGTACTTC
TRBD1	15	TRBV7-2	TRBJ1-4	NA	CASSLRQGANEKLFF	TGTGCCAGCAGCCTCCGACAGGGAGCAAATGAAAAACTGTTTTTT
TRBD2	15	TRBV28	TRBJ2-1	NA	CASSLSGLAVNEQFF	TGTGCCAGCAGTTTATCGGGACTAGCGGTCAATGAGCAGTTCTTC
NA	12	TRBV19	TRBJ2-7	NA	CASSIYGYEQYF	TGTGCCAGTAGTATCTACGGGTACGAGCAGTACTTC
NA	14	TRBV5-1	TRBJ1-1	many	CASSLGREGTEAFF	TGCGCCAGCAGCTTGGGGAGAGAAGGAACTGAAGCTTTCTTT
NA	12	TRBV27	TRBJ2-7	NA	CASSPSGDEQYF	TGTGCCAGCAGCCCCTCGGGAGACGAGCAGTACTTC
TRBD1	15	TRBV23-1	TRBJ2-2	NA	CASSQSRGGKRELFF	TGCGCCAGCAGTCAATCTAGAGGGGGCAAACGGGAGCTGTTTTTT
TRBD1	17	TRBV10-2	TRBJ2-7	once	CASSREGGQESSYEQYF	TGCGCCAGCAGTCGGGAAGGGGGACAGGAGAGCTCCTACGAGCAGTACTTC
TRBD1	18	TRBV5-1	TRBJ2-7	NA	CASSLARSWDRVSYEQYF	TGCGCCAGCAGCTTGGCTCGGTCCTGGGACAGGGTATCCTACGAGCAGTACTTC
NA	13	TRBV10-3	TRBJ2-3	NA	CAISTGVKDTQYF	TGTGCCATCAGTACGGGGGTTAAAGATACGCAGTATTTT
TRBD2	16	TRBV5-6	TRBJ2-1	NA	CASSFIPSGGRNEQFF	TGTGCCAGCAGCTTCATACCTAGCGGGGGTAGGAATGAGCAGTTCTTC
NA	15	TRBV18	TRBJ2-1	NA	CASSPRGRGWNEQFF	TGTGCCAGCTCACCACGTGGCAGGGGATGGAATGAGCAGTTCTTC
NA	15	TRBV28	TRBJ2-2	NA	CASSRDTSNTGELFF	TGTGCCAGCAGTCGCGACACCTCGAACACCGGGGAGCTGTTTTTT